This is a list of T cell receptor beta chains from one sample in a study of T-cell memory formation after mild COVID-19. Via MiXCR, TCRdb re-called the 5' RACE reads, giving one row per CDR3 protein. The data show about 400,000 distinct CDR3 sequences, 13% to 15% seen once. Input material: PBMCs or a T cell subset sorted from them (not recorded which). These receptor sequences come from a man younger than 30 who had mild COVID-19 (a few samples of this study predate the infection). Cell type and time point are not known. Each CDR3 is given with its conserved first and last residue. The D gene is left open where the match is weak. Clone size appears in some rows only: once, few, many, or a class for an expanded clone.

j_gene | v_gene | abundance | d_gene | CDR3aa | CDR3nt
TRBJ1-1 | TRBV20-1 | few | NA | CSARTGGGGTEAFF | TGCAGTGCTAGAACCGGGGGCGGGGGCACTGAAGCTTTCTTT
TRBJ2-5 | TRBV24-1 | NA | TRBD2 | CATSDSGGAGETQYF | TGTGCCACCAGTGATAGCGGGGGGGCCGGAGAGACCCAGTACTTC
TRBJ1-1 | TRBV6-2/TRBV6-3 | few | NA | CASHIGPRYTEAFF | TGTGCCAGTCATATTGGACCCCGATACACTGAAGCTTTCTTT
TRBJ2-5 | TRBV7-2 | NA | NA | CASSTWSRGTQYF | TGTGCCAGCAGCACGTGGAGCCGAGGGACCCAGTACTTC
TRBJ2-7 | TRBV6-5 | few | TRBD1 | CASSYSFIQGAYEQYF | TGTGCCAGCAGTTACTCGTTTATCCAGGGGGCTTACGAGCAGTACTTC
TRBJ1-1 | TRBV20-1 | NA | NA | CSARPRRMNTEAFF | TGCAGTGCTAGGCCCCGGCGCATGAACACTGAAGCTTTCTTT
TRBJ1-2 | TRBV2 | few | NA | CASSRREGYTF | TGTGCCAGCAGTCGGAGGGAGGGCTACACCTTC
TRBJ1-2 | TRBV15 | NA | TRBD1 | CATSRAQGALGYTF | TGTGCCACCAGCAGGGCTCAGGGGGCTCTTGGCTACACCTTC
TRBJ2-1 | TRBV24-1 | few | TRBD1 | CATSDPSTGDNEQFF | TGTGCCACCAGTGACCCTTCGACAGGGGACAATGAGCAGTTCTTC
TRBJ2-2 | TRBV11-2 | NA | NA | CASSCRTGLTPGSCFF | NA
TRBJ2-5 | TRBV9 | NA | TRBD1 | CASSAGGQGRETQYF | TGTGCCAGCAGCGCAGGCGGACAGGGGAGGGAGACCCAGTACTTC
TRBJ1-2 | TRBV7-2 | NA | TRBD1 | CASSWGQGEYGYTF | TGTGCCAGCAGCTGGGGACAGGGCGAGTATGGCTACACCTTC